The 18 T cell receptor beta chains presented below share a single source sample, sequenced in a study of response to subunit inactivated influenza vaccine. TCRdb redid the calling of the RT-PCR reads with MiXCR, one entry per CDR3 protein. The sample has a few hundred thousand distinct CDR3 sequences; 9.5% to 13% are singletons. The material was PBMCs from blood, obtained 45 days after vaccination. These receptors originate from a man aged 45-60 years who received an inactivated influenza vaccine.

The genes are TRBV12-3 or TRBV12-4 and TRBJ1-5; 9 nucleotides match TRBD1. V lost 1 base to trimming and J lost 11 bases; unmatched junction nucleotides: 9. CDR3 length equals 15 residues. CDR3 coding DNA: TGTGCCAGCAGTTTAGGGACAGGGGTAGTACAGGCCCAGCATTTT. This codes for CASSLGTGVVQAQHF.

This clonotype was detected a few times. The genes are TRBV7-2 and TRBJ2-2, with 9 bases aligning to TRBD2. Germline lookup yields CDR1 SGHTA and CDR2 FQGNSA. The trim removed 6 bases at V and 0 bases at J, leaving 8 bases unmatched. This CDR3 is 17 amino acids long. The CDR3 sequence is CASRRLAGTTNTGELFF. CDR3 DNA sequence: TGTGCCAGCAGAAGGCTAGCGGGGACGACGAACACCGGGGAGCTGTTTTTT.

This clonotype was observed at least ten times. The chain has TRBV10-3 and TRBJ1-2; 7 nucleotides line up with TRBD1. V lost 5 bases and J lost 3; bases outside the gene matches: 6. Germline V CDR1 and CDR2: ENHRY, SYGVKD. This CDR3 has 14 residues. The CDR3 DNA is TGTGCCATCAGTTGGGACAGTTCATACTATGGCTACACCTTC. Translated: CAISWDSSYYGYTF.

This clonotype was found a few times. CDR3 amino acids: CASSQDSGRSYNEQFF. CDR3 sequence (DNA): TGTGCCAGCAGCCAGGACAGCGGACGCTCCTACAATGAGCAGTTCTTC. The rearrangement uses TRBV3-1 and TRBJ2-1; the D gene is possibly TRBD1 (6 bases). The V gene's germline CDR1 is LGHDT and CDR2 YNNKEL (reference sequence). V lost 3 bases and J 0 bases, leaving 12 bases between the germline ends. This CDR3 is built from 16 residues.

V and J are TRBV7-3 and TRBJ2-1, with D perhaps matching TRBD1 or TRBD2 (6 bases each). Germline V gene lookup returns CDR1 SGHTA and CDR2 FQGTGA. The CDR3 has 12 residues. Trimming removed 4 bases at V and 15 bases at J, with 16 bases between. The CDR3 here is CASSSPRGLLFF. CDR3 bases: TGTGCCAGCAGCTCCCCCAGGGGACTGCTGTTCTTC.

This chain uses TRBV10-3 with TRBJ1-1, with D unclear. The germline V gene has CDR1 ENHRY and CDR2 SYGVKD. CDR3 length equals 13 residues. V gave up 11 bases and J gave up 4 bases, with 17 bases separating them. The CDR3 loop is CAAISDEVTEAFF. The CDR3 DNA reads TGTGCCGCTATCAGTGATGAGGTCACTGAAGCTTTCTTT.

There are a few counts of this clonotype. The chain is built from TRBV18 and TRBJ1-5, with D perhaps matching TRBD1 (6 bases). The V end lost 5 bases, the J end lost 3 bases, and 14 bases lay between the germline ends. The CDR3 has 15 residues. The germline V gene has CDR1 KGHSH and CDR2 LQKENI. This CDR3 reads CASSYDRTVNQPQHF. As DNA, the CDR3 is TGTGCCAGCTCATATGACAGGACCGTCAATCAGCCCCAGCATTTT.

There are many counts of this clonotype. The chain recombines TRBV29-1 with TRBJ2-7; the D gene is possibly TRBD2 (5 bases). CDR3 length: 14 residues. Deletions cut 6 bases from V and 0 bases from J, with 15 bases between. Looked up from germline, CDR1 is SQVTM and CDR2 is ANQGSEA. The CDR3 nucleotides read TGCAGCGTGGTACTAGGGTCGACCTCCTACGAGCAGTACTTC. Its translation is CSVVLGSTSYEQYF.

This clonotype has just a few counts. The chain is built from TRBV3-1 and TRBJ1-2, with 7 bases fitting TRBD1. V trimming: 3 bases; J trimming: 4 bases; junction bases outside the gene matches: 8. The length of the CDR3 is 15 residues. CDR1 LGHDT and CDR2 YNNKEL come from the germline V gene (reference sequence). The CDR3 region is CASSQSPGQAYGYTF. Here the CDR3 DNA reads TGTGCCAGCAGCCAGTCTCCTGGACAGGCCTATGGCTACACCTTC.

J is TRBJ2-1 and V is TRBV14; D tentatively fits TRBD1 or TRBD2 (5 bases each). The CDR3 is 16 residues long. In germline, CDR1 is SGHDN, CDR2 FVKESK. V lost 0 bases to trimming and J lost 8 bases, with 17 bases between them. CDR3 sequence (DNA): TGTGCCAGCAGCCAAGAAGGGGACCCAACGAGCCATGAGCAGTTCTTC. This codes for CASSQEGDPTSHEQFF.

This clonotype was observed a few times. The genes are TRBV7-2 and TRBJ2-5, with 7 positions matching TRBD1. This CDR3 spans 13 amino acids. The J segment lost 5 bases and the V segment lost 5 bases, leaving 5 bases of the junction unmatched. Germline V CDR1 and CDR2: SGHTA, FQGNSA. The CDR3 DNA follows: TGTGCCAGCAGCGCCGGGACAGTCGAGACCCAGTACTTC. It specifies CASSAGTVETQYF.

This clonotype was recorded a few times. The chain links TRBV5-1 to TRBJ2-7; 8 nucleotides agree with TRBD2. CDR1 is SGHRS, CDR2 YFSETQ, per germline. The CDR3 contains 17 residues. The ends lost 0 bases at V and 3 bases at J; junction bases unmatched: 11. The CDR3 loop is CASSLGPGAGDIYEQYF. CDR3 in DNA: TGCGCCAGCAGCTTGGGGCCGGGAGCGGGGGACATCTACGAGCAGTACTTC.

The chain is built from TRBV20-1 and TRBJ2-3; 13 nucleotides align to TRBD2. This CDR3 has 15 residues. From germline, CDR1 is DFQATT and CDR2 SNEGSKA (reference sequence). V gave up 2 bases and J gave up 4 bases; unmatched junction bases: 3. The CDR3, as DNA: TGCAGTGCTAGACGGACTAGCGGGAGAGCAGATACGCAGTATTTT. Encoded protein: CSARRTSGRADTQYF.

This clonotype was found many times. The chain links TRBV5-1 to TRBJ2-5, with TRBD2 identical over 9 bases. This CDR3 is built from 14 residues. Per the germline V gene, CDR1 is SGHRS and CDR2 is YFSETQ. Trimming removed 4 bases from V and 2 bases from J; junction bases left unmatched: 3. The CDR3 coding sequence is TGCGCCAGCAGCGTAACTAGCGGGCAAGAGACCCAGTACTTC. It codes for CASSVTSGQETQYF.

This clonotype was observed a handful of times. The V gene is TRBV7-2, the J gene TRBJ2-1, with D unresolved. V was clipped by 5 bases and J by 1 base, with 9 bases between them. CDR3 length: 14 residues. Germline V gene lookup returns CDR1 SGHTA and CDR2 FQGNSA. The CDR3 region has the DNA TGTGCCAGCAGCCCCCCCTGGTCCTACAATGAGCAGTTCTTC. This sequence encodes CASSPPWSYNEQFF.

This clonotype was recorded at least ten times. This sequence joins TRBV9 and TRBJ2-7, with D possibly matching TRBD2 (5 bases). Germline V CDR1 and CDR2: SGDLS, YYNGEE. The CDR3 contains 14 residues. Trimming took 0 bases from V and 0 from J, leaving 7 bases between them. The CDR3 DNA follows: TGTGCCAGCAGCGTAGGGCTAGCCTCCTACGAGCAGTACTTC. It yields the protein CASSVGLASYEQYF. The full variable domain, rest sourced from reference TRBV9 and TRBJ2-7, is DSGVTQTPKHLITATGQRVTLRCSPRSGDLSVYWYQQSLDQGLQFLIQYYNGEERAKGNILERFSAQQFPDLHSELNLSSLELGDSALYFCASSVGLASYEQYFGPGTRLTVT.

The rearrangement links TRBV9 to TRBJ2-2; 10 bases map to TRBD1. CDR3 length: 16 residues. CDR1 is SGDLS and CDR2 is YYNGEE in the germline V gene. With V trimmed by 4 bases and J by 3 bases, 6 bases remained unmatched. The CDR3 DNA is TGTGCCAGCAGCCCCCTCGGGACAGGGGACACCGGGGAGCTGTTTTTT. It is translated as CASSPLGTGDTGELFF. The full variable domain, in which reference TRBV9 and TRBJ2-2 provide the parts outside the CDR3, is DSGVTQTPKHLITATGQRVTLRCSPRSGDLSVYWYQQSLDQGLQFLIQYYNGEERAKGNILERFSAQQFPDLHSELNLSSLELGDSALYFCASSPLGTGDTGELFFGEGSRLTVL.

In its sample, this clonotype was seen many times. The CDR3 reads CASSYSKGGLRGGYTF. The CDR3 DNA sequence: TGTGCCAGCAGCTATTCCAAAGGGGGCCTAAGGGGGGGCTACACCTTC. The chain employs TRBV7-2 and TRBJ1-2; 7 nucleotides agree with TRBD1. The CDR3 runs to 16 residues. From germline, CDR1 is SGHTA and CDR2 FQGNSA. V was pared by 4 bases and J by 8 bases, with 16 bases of the junction left unmatched.